Listed here is a single T cell receptor (beta chain). V lost 7 bases and J 5 bases, leaving 13 bases between the germline ends. The CDR3 extends over 12 amino acids. Germline CDR1 reads SGHRS; CDR2 reads YFSETQ. This record comes from a study of control samples from healthy donors and cancer patients. The assay was immunoSEQ multiplex PCR, and TCRdb's table has in-frame clones only and misses some. Of some 410,000 clones in the sample, 80% to 95% were seen once. The chain joins TRBV5-1 to TRBJ2-7; TRBD2 is a possible D gene (5 bases). Sequencing used PBMCs. The receptor was isolated from a man aged 35 to 55 with head and neck cancer. This CDR3 is CASGLAGNEQYF. The CDR3, as DNA: TGCGCCAGCGGCCTTGCGGGTAACGAGCAGTACTTC.